Below are 22 T cell receptor beta chains sequenced from a single sample in a study of T cells in localized non-small cell lung cancer. Using immunoSEQ multiplex PCR, the repertoire was profiled, and TCRdb retains in-frame clones only, with some absent. The table lists tens of thousands of clones, around 90% of them singletons. The sequencing here drew on peripheral blood, taken before any cancer treatment. These receptors came from a man aged 35 to 69 with stage I squamous cell lung carcinoma.

The CDR3 DNA sequence: TGTGCCAGCAGCCAACGACTAGCGGGAGACACAGATACGCAGTATTTT. Protein sequence: CASSQRLAGDTDTQYF. The rearrangement joins TRBV11-1 to TRBJ2-3; 12 bases agree with TRBD2. Germline CDR1 SGHAT, CDR2 FQDESV (reference sequence). The V and J ends lost 5 bases and 2 bases, in that order; junction bases with no gene match: 5. CDR3 length: 16 residues.

The CDR3 region has the DNA TGTGCCAGCAGTGAAGGGACCAGGAACATTCAGTACTTC. It is translated as CASSEGTRNIQYF. This chain uses TRBV6-1 with TRBJ2-4; unclear D gene. Trimming shortened V by 1 base and J by 7 bases, and 8 bases separated the two germline ends. In germline, CDR1 is MNHNS, CDR2 SASEGT. The CDR3 extends over 13 amino acids.

CDR3 nucleotide sequence: TGTGCCAGCAGCTCAGACCCAGATACGCAGTATTTT. Its protein is CASSSDPDTQYF. This sequence joins TRBV7-3 and TRBJ2-3; no clear D gene. The CDR3 consists of 12 residues. CDR1 and CDR2 from the germline V gene are SGHTA and FQGTGA. The V and J ends lost 4 bases and 4 bases respectively, with 6 bases between them.

This chain connects TRBV9 to TRBJ1-3; the D gene is possibly TRBD1 (6 bases). CDR1 is SGDLS, CDR2 YYNGEE, per germline. The CDR3 consists of 14 residues. V dropped 3 bases and J dropped 3 bases, with 10 bases sitting between them. The CDR3 nucleotides read TGTGCCAGCAGCGGGGCGACAGGTGGAAACACCATATATTTT. It translates to CASSGATGGNTIYF. The full variable domain, in which reference TRBV9 and TRBJ1-3 provide the parts outside the CDR3, is DSGVTQTPKHLITATGQRVTLRCSPRSGDLSVYWYQQSLDQGLQFLIQYYNGEERAKGNILERFSAQQFPDLHSELNLSSLELGDSALYFCASSGATGGNTIYFGEGSWLTVV.

This clone came up once. The rearrangement uses TRBV7-9 and TRBJ2-7; a possible D gene is TRBD2 (5 bases). The germline V gene encodes CDR1 SEHNR and CDR2 FQNEAQ (reference sequence). Trimming removed 5 bases at V and 0 bases at J, with 14 bases between. This CDR3 region has 15 residues. The DNA of the CDR3 is TGTGCCAGCAGCGCCCGGGATTCCCGCTCCTACGAGCAGTACTTC. Translating gives CASSARDSRSYEQYF.

Only one count was recorded for this clone. The gene calls are TRBV5-1 and TRBJ2-5; D not certain. There are 11 residues in the CDR3. Germline values: CDR1 SGHRS, CDR2 YFSETQ. V gave up 4 bases and J gave up 5 bases, with 6 bases separating them. CDR3 in amino acids: CASSISETQYF. The CDR3 DNA reads TGCGCCAGCAGCATTTCGGAGACCCAGTACTTC.

CDR3 in amino acids: CASTRGQGKTYEQYF. The DNA for the CDR3 is TGTGCCAGTACCCGTGGACAGGGCAAAACCTACGAGCAGTACTTC. The chain couples TRBV19 to TRBJ2-7; 8 bases map to TRBD1. From germline, CDR1 is LNHDA and CDR2 SQIVND (reference sequence). CDR3 length: 15 amino acids. V dropped 7 bases and J dropped 2; count of bases not matched to a gene: 10.

The chain joins TRBV6-1 to TRBJ1-6; 7 bases are shared with TRBD1. CDR3 length: 13 amino acids. Germline loops: CDR1 MNHNS, CDR2 SASEGT. Trimming took 5 bases from V and 12 from J; bases not matched to a gene: 7. The DNA for the CDR3 is TGTGCCAGCAGTAGACAGGGAGGCGAACCCCTCCACTTT. Encoded protein: CASSRQGGEPLHF.

This clone occurred a few times. The chain couples TRBV6-5 to TRBJ1-2, with 7 bases lining up with TRBD1. The V segment lost 5 bases and the J segment 6 bases; nucleotides outside the gene matches: 6. The CDR3 spans 13 residues. Germline-derived CDR1 and CDR2 are MNHEY and SVGAGI. For the CDR3, the DNA is TGTGCCAGCAGTGACAGGGTCGGGGATGGCTACACCTTC. Translated, it gives CASSDRVGDGYTF.

V usage is TRBV4-2 and J usage is TRBJ2-3, with D perhaps TRBD2 (5 bases). CDR1 and CDR2 (germline): LGHNA, YNFKEQ. V lost 0 bases to trimming and J lost 1 base, with 17 bases between them. CDR3 length: 18 residues. This chain's CDR3 is CASSQDIRAGTGTDTQYF. For the CDR3, the DNA is TGTGCCAGCAGCCAAGATATTCGGGCGGGTACCGGCACAGATACGCAGTATTTT.

The chain has TRBV13 and TRBJ2-7, with D possibly matching TRBD1 (5 bases). The germline V gene has CDR1 PRHDT and CDR2 FYEKMQ (reference sequence). This CDR3 is built from 15 residues. V shed 2 bases and J shed 3 bases, with 14 bases lying between them. In DNA form, the CDR3 reads TGTGCCAGCAGCTTACAGGGCCACTCAGGCTACGAGCAGTACTTC. Residues: CASSLQGHSGYEQYF.

V gene TRBV29-1 combines with J gene TRBJ2-2, with D perhaps TRBD1 (6 bases). This CDR3 has 13 amino acids. V was shortened by 4 bases and J by 6 bases, with 12 bases between the two germline ends. The V gene's germline CDR1 is SQVTM and CDR2 ANQGSEA. The CDR3 protein is CSVGTGIAGELFF. The CDR3, as DNA: TGCAGCGTTGGCACAGGGATAGCCGGGGAGCTGTTTTTT.

The J gene is TRBJ2-2, the V gene TRBV5-1, with TRBD1 matching over 8 bases. CDR1 SGHRS and CDR2 YFSETQ come from the germline V gene. There are 18 residues in the CDR3. The trim removed 6 bases at V and 4 bases at J, leaving 17 bases unmatched. CDR3: CASTPSGWTGTVTGELFF. The DNA for the CDR3 is TGCGCCAGCACGCCGTCGGGGTGGACAGGGACGGTCACCGGGGAGCTGTTTTTT.

The rearrangement links TRBV5-1 to TRBJ2-2; 9 bases match TRBD2. Germline CDR1 SGHRS, CDR2 YFSETQ. V lost 3 bases to trimming and J lost 11 bases; unmatched junction nucleotides: 11. The CDR3 extends over 15 amino acids. The DNA of the CDR3 is TGCGCCAGCAGCTCACGGACTAGCGACCCGGTCGAGCTGTTTTTT. It yields the protein CASSSRTSDPVELFF.

The chain recombines TRBV5-1 with TRBJ2-5, with 14 bases fitting TRBD2. V lost 0 bases to trimming and J lost 4 bases; unmatched junction nucleotides: 2. This CDR3 region has 16 residues. Germline V gene data show CDR1 as SGHRS and CDR2 as YFSETQ. CDR3 loop: CASSLGLAGGIETQYF. The CDR3 region has the DNA TGCGCCAGCAGCTTGGGACTAGCGGGGGGGATAGAGACCCAGTACTTC.

The count of this clone is one. The chain has TRBV27 and TRBJ2-1; D may be TRBD2 (5 bases). Germline lookup yields CDR1 MNHEY and CDR2 SMNVEV (reference sequence). The CDR3 sequence is 17 residues long. With 0 bases removed from V and 1 base from J, the gap between germline ends came to 13 bases. The CDR3, as DNA: TGTGCCAGCAGTTTATCTGCTACGGGGTGGTCCTACAATGAGCAGTTCTTC. It encodes CASSLSATGWSYNEQFF.

The J gene is TRBJ2-1, the V gene TRBV6-6; D possibly corresponds to TRBD1 (6 bases). The germline V gene encodes CDR1 MNHNY and CDR2 SVGAGI (reference sequence). The V end lost 4 bases, the J end lost 1 base, and 14 bases lay between the germline ends. This CDR3 contains 16 residues. CDR3 coding DNA: TGTGCCAGCAGTTCCCCCGGGCAGGGGTCCTACAATGAGCAGTTCTTC. This encodes CASSSPGQGSYNEQFF.

This chain joins TRBV11-2 and TRBJ2-2; TRBD1 might be the D (6 bases). Germline loops: CDR1 SGHAT, CDR2 FQNNGV. V was trimmed by 5 bases and J by 5 bases, leaving 15 bases between them. CDR3 length: 15 residues. Here the CDR3 DNA reads TGTGCCAGCAGCCGGGACATCAGAAGTACCGGGGAGCTGTTTTTT. Protein sequence: CASSRDIRSTGELFF.

The chain carries TRBV20-1 and TRBJ1-2; D remains ambiguous. CDR1 is DFQATT, CDR2 SNEGSKA, per germline (reference sequence). The CDR3 is made up of 11 amino acids. Trimming shortened V by 6 bases and J by 4 bases, and 9 bases separated the two germline ends. The CDR3 DNA reads as TGCAGTGCAGGGTTCCGCTATGGCTACACCTTC. This translates into CSAGFRYGYTF.

The gene calls are TRBV11-3 and TRBJ2-2; D remains ambiguous. The CDR3 spans 14 residues. V was trimmed by 4 bases and J by 0 bases, leaving 6 bases between them. Per germline, CDR1 SGHNT and CDR2 YENEEA. The CDR3 loop reads CASSWTTNTGELFF. The CDR3 DNA reads as TGTGCCAGCAGCTGGACCACGAACACCGGGGAGCTGTTTTTT. The full variable domain, in which reference TRBV11-3 and TRBJ2-2 provide the parts outside the CDR3, is EAGVVQSPRYKIIEKKQPVAFWCNPISGHNTLYWYLQNLGQGPELLIRYENEEAVDDSQLPKDRFSAERLKGVDSTLKIQPAELGDSAVYLCASSWTTNTGELFFGEGSRLTVL.

V gene TRBV29-1 combines with J gene TRBJ2-3, with D possibly called TRBD1 or TRBD2 (6 bases each). Germline V lookup: CDR1 SQVTM, CDR2 ANQGSEA. This CDR3 has 12 residues. Trimming removed 4 bases at V and 5 bases at J, with 10 bases between. The CDR3 sequence: CSVAEGGDTQYF. CDR3 sequence (DNA): TGCAGCGTTGCCGAGGGGGGAGATACGCAGTATTTT.

This clone was seen just once. The gene calls are TRBV5-1 and TRBJ2-7; 11 bases fit TRBD2. Germline CDR1 SGHRS, CDR2 YFSETQ. J gave up 3 bases and V 5 bases, and 4 bases lay outside the gene matches. The CDR3 contains 14 residues. The CDR3 spells CASRSGTSGYEQYF. In DNA form, the CDR3 reads TGCGCCAGCAGATCCGGGACTAGCGGCTACGAGCAGTACTTC.